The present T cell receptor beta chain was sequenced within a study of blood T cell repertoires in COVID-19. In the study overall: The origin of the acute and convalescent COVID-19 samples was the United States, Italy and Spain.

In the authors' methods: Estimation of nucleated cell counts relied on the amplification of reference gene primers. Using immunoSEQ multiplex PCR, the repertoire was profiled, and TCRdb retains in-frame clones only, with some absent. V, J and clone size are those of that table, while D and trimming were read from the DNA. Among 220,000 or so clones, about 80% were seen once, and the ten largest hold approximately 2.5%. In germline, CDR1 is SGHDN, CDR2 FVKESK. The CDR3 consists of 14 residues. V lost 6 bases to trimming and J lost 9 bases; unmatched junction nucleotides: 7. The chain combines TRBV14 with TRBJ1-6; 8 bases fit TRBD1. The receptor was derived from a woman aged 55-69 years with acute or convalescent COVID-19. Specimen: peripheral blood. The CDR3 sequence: CASSSGTGPSPLHF. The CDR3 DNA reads TGTGCCAGCAGTTCCGGGACAGGACCTTCACCCCTCCACTTT. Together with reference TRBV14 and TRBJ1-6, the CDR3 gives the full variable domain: EAGVTQFPSHSVIEKGQTVTLRCDPISGHDNLYWYRRVMGKEIKFLLHFVKESKQDESGMPNNRFLAERTGGTYSTLKVQPAELEDSGVYFCASSSGTGPSPLHFGNGTRLTVT.